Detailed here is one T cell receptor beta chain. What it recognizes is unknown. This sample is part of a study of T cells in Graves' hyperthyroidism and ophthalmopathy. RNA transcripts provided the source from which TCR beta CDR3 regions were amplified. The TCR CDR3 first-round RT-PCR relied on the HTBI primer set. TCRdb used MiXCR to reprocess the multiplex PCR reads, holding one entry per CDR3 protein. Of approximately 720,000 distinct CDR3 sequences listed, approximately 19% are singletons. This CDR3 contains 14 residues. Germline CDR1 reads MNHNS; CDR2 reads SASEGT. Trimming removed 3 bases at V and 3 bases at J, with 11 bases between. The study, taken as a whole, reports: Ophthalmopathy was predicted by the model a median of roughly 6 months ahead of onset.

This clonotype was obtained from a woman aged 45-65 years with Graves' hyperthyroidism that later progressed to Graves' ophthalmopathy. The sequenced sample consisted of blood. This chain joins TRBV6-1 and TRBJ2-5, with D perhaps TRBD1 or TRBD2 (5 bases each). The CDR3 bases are TGTGCCAGCAGTGATCCGGGGCGGGAAGAGACCCAGTACTTC. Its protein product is CASSDPGREETQYF.